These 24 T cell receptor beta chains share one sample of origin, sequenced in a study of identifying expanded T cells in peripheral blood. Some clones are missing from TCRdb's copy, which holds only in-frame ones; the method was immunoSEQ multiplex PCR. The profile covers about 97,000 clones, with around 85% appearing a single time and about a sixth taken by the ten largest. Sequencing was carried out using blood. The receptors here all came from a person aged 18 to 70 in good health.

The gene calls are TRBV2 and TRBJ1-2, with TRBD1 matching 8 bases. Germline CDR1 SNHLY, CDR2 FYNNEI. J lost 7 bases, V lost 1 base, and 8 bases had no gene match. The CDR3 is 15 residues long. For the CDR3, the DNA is TGTGCCAGCAGTGAAGTGGGCCAGGGGGCTGGTGGCTACACCTTC. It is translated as CASSEVGQGAGGYTF.

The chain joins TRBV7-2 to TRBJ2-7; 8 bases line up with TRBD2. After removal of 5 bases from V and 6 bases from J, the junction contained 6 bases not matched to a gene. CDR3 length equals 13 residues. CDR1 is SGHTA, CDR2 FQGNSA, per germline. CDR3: CASSKLLAGEQYF. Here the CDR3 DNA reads TGTGCCAGCAGCAAACTCCTAGCGGGCGAGCAGTACTTC.

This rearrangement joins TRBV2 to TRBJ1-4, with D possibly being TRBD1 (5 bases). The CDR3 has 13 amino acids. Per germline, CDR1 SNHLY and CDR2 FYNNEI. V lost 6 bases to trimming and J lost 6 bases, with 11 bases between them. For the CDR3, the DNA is TGTGCCAGCAGGTGGGGGGAGGATGAAAAACTGTTTTTT. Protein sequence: CASRWGEDEKLFF.

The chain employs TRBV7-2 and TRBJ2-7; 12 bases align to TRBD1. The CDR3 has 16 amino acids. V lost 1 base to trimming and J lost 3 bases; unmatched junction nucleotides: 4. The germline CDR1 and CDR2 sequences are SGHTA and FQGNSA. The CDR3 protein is CASSLGGQGAIYEQYF. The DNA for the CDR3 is TGTGCCAGCAGCTTAGGGGGACAGGGGGCCATCTACGAGCAGTACTTC.

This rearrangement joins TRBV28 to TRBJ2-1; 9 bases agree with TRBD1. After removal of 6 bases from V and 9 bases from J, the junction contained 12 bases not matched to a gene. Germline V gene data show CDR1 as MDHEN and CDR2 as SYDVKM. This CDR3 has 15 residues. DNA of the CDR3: TGTGCCAGCAGCGGACCGGGACAGGGATCAGGTGAGCAGTTCTTC. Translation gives CASSGPGQGSGEQFF.

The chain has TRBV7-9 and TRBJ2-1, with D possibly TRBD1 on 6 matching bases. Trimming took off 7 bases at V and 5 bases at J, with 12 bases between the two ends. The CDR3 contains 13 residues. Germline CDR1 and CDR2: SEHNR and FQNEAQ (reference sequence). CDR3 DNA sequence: TGTGCCAGCACCGAAACAGGGAACAATGAGCAGTTCTTC. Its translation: CASTETGNNEQFF. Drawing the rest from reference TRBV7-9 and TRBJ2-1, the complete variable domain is DTGVSQNPRHKITKRGQNVTFRCDPISEHNRLYWYRQTLGQGPEFLTYFQNEAQLEKSRLLSDRFSAERPKGSFSTLEIQRTEQGDSAMYLCASTETGNNEQFFGPGTRLTVL.

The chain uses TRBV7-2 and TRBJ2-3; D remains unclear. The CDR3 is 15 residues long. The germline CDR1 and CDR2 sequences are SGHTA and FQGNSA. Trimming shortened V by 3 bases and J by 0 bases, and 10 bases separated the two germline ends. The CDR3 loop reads CASSLRPDSTDTQYF. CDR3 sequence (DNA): TGTGCCAGCAGCTTGCGACCTGATAGCACAGATACGCAGTATTTT.

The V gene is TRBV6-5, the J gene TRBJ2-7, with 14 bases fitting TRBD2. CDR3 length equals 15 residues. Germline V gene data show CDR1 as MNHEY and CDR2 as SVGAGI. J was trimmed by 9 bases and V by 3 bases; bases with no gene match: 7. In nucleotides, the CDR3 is TGTGCCAGCAGTTATCCGGGACTAGCGGGGGAGGTGCAGTACTTC. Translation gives CASSYPGLAGEVQYF.

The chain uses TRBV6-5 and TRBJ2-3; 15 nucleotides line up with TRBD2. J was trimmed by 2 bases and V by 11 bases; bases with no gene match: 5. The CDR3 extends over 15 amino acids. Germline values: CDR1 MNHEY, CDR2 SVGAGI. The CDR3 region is CASGTSGGNTDTQYF. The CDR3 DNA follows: TGTGCCTCCGGGACTAGCGGGGGGAACACAGATACGCAGTATTTT.

CDR3 in DNA: TGTGCCAGCAGCTTGAGCAATCAGCCCCAGCATTTT. Its protein is CASSLSNQPQHF. The chain is built from TRBV5-6 and TRBJ1-5, with D unresolved. CDR1 is SGHDT, CDR2 YYEEEE, per germline. With 1 base removed from V and 1 base from J, the gap between germline ends came to 0 bases. The CDR3 is made up of 12 amino acids.

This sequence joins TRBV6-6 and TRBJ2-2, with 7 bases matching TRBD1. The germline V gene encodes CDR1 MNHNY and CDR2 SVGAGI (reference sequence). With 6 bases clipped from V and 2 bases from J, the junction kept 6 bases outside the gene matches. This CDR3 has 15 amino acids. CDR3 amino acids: CASRPDRANTGELFF. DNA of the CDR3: TGTGCCAGCAGACCCGACAGGGCCAACACCGGGGAGCTGTTTTTT.

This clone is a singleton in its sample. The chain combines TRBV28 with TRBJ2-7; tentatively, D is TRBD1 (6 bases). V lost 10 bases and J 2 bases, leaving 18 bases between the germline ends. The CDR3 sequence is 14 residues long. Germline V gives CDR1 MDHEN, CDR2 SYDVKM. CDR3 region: CATTYLGGAYEQYF. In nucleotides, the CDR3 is TGTGCCACCACTTACTTAGGGGGAGCCTACGAGCAGTACTTC.

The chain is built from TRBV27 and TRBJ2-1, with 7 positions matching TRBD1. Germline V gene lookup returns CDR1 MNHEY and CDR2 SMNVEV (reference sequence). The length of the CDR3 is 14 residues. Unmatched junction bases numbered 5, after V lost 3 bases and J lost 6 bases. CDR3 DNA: TGTGCCAGCAGTTTCCGGGACAGAGGCAATGAGCAGTTCTTC. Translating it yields CASSFRDRGNEQFF.

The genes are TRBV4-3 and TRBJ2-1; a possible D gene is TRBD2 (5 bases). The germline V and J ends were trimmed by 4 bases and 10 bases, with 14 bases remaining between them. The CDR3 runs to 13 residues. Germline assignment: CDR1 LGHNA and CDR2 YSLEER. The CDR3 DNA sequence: TGCGCCAGCAGCCTCGAGGGTCGTTCCGAGCAGTTCTTC. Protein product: CASSLEGRSEQFF.

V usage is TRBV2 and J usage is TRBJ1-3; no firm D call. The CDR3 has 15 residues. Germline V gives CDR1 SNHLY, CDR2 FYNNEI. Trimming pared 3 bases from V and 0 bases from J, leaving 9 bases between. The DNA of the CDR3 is TGTGCCAGCAGTGACAACCCCCGCTCTGGAAACACCATATATTTT. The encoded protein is CASSDNPRSGNTIYF.

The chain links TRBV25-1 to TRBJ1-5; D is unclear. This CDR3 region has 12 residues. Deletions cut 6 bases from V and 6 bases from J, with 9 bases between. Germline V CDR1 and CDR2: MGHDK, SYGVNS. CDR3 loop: CASRSEGQPQHF. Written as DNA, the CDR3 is TGTGCCAGCAGGTCAGAGGGTCAGCCCCAGCATTTT.

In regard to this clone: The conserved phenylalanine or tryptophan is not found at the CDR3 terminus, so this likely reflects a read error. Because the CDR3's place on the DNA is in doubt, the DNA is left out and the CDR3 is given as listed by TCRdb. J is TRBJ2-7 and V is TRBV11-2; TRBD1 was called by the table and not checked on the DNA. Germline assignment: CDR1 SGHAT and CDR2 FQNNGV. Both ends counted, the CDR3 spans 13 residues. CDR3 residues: CASSTGTSRDQAL.

In DNA, the CDR3 is TGTGCCTGGAGTAATATCGGAGCCAGCAATCAGCCCCAGCATTTT. This translates into CAWSNIGASNQPQHF. J is TRBJ1-5 and V is TRBV30; D remains ambiguous. Germline V gives CDR1 GTSNPN, CDR2 SVGIG (reference sequence). CDR3 length: 15 residues. The V gene lost 2 bases and the J gene lost 1 base, with 12 bases spanning the gap.

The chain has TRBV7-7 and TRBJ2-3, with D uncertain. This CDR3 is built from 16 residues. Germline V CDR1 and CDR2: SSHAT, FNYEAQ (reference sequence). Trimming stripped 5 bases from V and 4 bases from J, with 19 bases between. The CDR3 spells CASSPGVLGVADTQYF. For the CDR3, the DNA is TGTGCCAGCAGCCCCGGTGTCCTCGGAGTGGCAGATACGCAGTATTTT.

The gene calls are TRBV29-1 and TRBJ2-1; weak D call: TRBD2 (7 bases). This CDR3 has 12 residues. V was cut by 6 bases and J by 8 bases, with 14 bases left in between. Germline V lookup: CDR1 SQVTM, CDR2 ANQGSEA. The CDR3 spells CSVNPGGDEQFF. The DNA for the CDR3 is TGCAGCGTCAACCCGGGGGGCGATGAGCAGTTCTTC.

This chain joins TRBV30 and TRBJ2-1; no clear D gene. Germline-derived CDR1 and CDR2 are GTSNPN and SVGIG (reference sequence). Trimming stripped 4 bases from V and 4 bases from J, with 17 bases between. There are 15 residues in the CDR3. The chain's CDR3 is CAWTGSPQIYNEQFF. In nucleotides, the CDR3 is TGTGCCTGGACTGGCTCACCTCAAATATACAATGAGCAGTTCTTC.

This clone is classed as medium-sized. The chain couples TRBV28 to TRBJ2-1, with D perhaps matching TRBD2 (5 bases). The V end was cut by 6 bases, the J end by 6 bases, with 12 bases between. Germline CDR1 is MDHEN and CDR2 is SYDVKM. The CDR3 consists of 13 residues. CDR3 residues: CASRVTGSNEQFF. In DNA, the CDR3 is TGTGCCAGCAGGGTGACGGGGAGCAATGAGCAGTTCTTC.

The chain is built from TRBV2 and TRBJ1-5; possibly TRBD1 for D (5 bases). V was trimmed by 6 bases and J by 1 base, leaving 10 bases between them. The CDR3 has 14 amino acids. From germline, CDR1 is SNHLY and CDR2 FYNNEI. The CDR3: CASRAGLSNQPQHF. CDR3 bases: TGTGCCAGCAGGGCGGGACTGAGCAATCAGCCCCAGCATTTT.

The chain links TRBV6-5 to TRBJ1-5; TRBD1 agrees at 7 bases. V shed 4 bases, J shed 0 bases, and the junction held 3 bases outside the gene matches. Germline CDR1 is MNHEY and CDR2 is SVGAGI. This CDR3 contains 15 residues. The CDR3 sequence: CASSSTGNSNQPQHF. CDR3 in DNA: TGTGCCAGCAGTTCGACAGGGAATAGCAATCAGCCCCAGCATTTT.